These 16 T cell receptor beta chains originate from one sample sequenced in a study of T cell clonality in common variable immunodeficiency (dated by TCRdb to the mid-2010s). Library creation used the immunoSEQ multiplex PCR assay. This immuneACCESS table, as held by TCRdb, lists in-frame sequences with V and J called but not all clones. Of the missing ones, under half trace to an unresolved V gene in checked studies; the others have no known cause. In this sample, tens of thousands of clones appear, none counted once only. 3.8% of the sample goes to the ten largest clones. The sample taken for sequencing was peripheral blood mononuclear cells. These receptors were taken from a person between 18 and 75 years old in good health.

This clone was seen many times. Read sequence stops 3 residues before the CDR3 end, and the germline J gene provides the missing end. The rearrangement uses TRBV15 and TRBJ2-3, with D perhaps TRBD1 (5 bases). Germline assignment: CDR1 LNHNV and CDR2 YYDKDF (reference sequence). This CDR3 region has 14 residues. Trimming pared 1 base from V and 4 bases from J, leaving 9 bases between. This chain's CDR3 is CATSRVGASDTQYF. The sequenced CDR3 bases are TGTGCCACCAGCAGAGTTGGGGCCTCAGATACG.

This clone was observed at least ten times. The read ends 3 residues early relative to the CDR3; the germline J gene fills the gap. V and J are TRBV13 and TRBJ2-1, with TRBD2 matching 12 bases. Trimming removed 2 bases from V and 2 bases from J; junction bases left unmatched: 13. This CDR3 region has 20 residues. Germline values: CDR1 PRHDT, CDR2 FYEKMQ (reference sequence). CDR3 bases read: TGTGCCAGCAGCTTACGGTCGGGACTAGCGGGTCCCTCGACCTACAATGAG. Its protein is CASSLRSGLAGPSTYNE. The full CDR3 protein is CASSLRSGLAGPSTYNEQFF.

This clone has at least ten counts. The read stops 3 residues short of the end of the CDR3; the missing end is completed from the germline J gene. The V gene is TRBV19, the J gene TRBJ1-4; TRBD1 matches 11 bases. The CDR3 contains 17 residues. Germline CDR1 reads LNHDA; CDR2 reads SQIVND (reference sequence). V shed 6 bases and J 10 bases; nucleotides not matched to a gene: 16. The CDR3 loop reads CASRHSRDRGRVGKLFF. The covered CDR3 bases are TGTGCCAGTAGACATTCCCGGGACAGGGGGAGAGTCGGAAAA.

This clone was observed many times. The DNA ends 3 residues before the CDR3 does, and the rest of the CDR3 is filled in from the germline J gene. The chain couples TRBV20-1 to TRBJ1-1; no clear D. Trimming cost V 1 base and J 0 bases, with 12 bases left between them. Germline V gives CDR1 DFQATT, CDR2 SNEGSKA (reference sequence). The CDR3 is made up of 15 amino acids. CDR3 amino acids: CSARAPRSVNTEAFF. The sequenced part of the CDR3 DNA is TGCAGTGCTAGAGCCCCCCGGTCCGTGAACACTGAA.

This clone qualifies as medium-sized. The read gets to within 3 residues of the CDR3 end, and the germline J gene fills in the rest. The V gene is TRBV30, the J gene TRBJ1-3; D is undetermined. Trimming removed 4 bases at V and 1 base at J, with 5 bases between. The CDR3 spans 12 residues. Germline V lookup: CDR1 GTSNPN, CDR2 SVGIG (reference sequence). This chain's CDR3 is CAWKASGNTIYF. CDR3 DNA (partial): TGTGCCTGGAAGGCATCTGGAAACACC.

This clone appeared many times. The read falls 3 residues short of the CDR3 end, and the missing part is taken from the germline J gene. The chain joins TRBV20-1 to TRBJ1-6, with 7 bases aligning to TRBD1. Germline CDR1 reads DFQATT; CDR2 reads SNEGSKA (reference sequence). This CDR3 spans 13 amino acids. V was clipped by 6 bases and J by 8 bases; unmatched bases: 7. Incomplete CDR3 DNA: TGCAGTGCCCAAGGGACAGAGCATTCACCC. Amino acids: CSAQGTEHSP. Given in full, the CDR3 is CSAQGTEHSPLHF.

This clone appeared a few times. The read halts 3 residues ahead of the CDR3 end, with the missing end drawn from the germline J gene. V gene TRBV2 combines with J gene TRBJ1-1; 9 bases match TRBD1. CDR3 length: 13 amino acids. Per germline, CDR1 SNHLY and CDR2 FYNNEI. The part of the CDR3 DNA that was read is TGTGCCAGCGGGACAGGGAAAATGGAGACC. Its protein is CASGTGKMET. The CDR3 in its entirety is CASGTGKMETAFF.

The sample holds many counts of this clone. The missing CDR3 end, 3 residues past where the read stops, is filled in from the germline J gene. This rearrangement joins TRBV18 to TRBJ1-1; 7 nucleotides match TRBD1. CDR1 and CDR2 from the germline V gene are KGHSH and LQKENI. The CDR3 consists of 17 residues. The CDR3 sequence is CASSPRVRQGESFAAFF. The part of the CDR3 DNA that was read is TGTGCCAGCTCACCAAGGGTTCGACAGGGCGAGTCCTTCGCA.

A remark on this clone: The CDR3 end is not reached by the read, which stops 3 residues before it; the germline J gene fills it in. The rearrangement links TRBV7-9 to TRBJ1-2; a possible D gene is TRBD1 (5 bases). This CDR3 has 14 amino acids. The germline V gene has CDR1 SEHNR and CDR2 FQNEAQ (reference sequence). The covered CDR3 bases are TGTGCCAGCAGCTACGTGGGGGGGAACTACGAC. Translating gives CASSYVGGNYD. The whole CDR3 protein is CASSYVGGNYDYTF.

This clone occurred many times. Here the CDR3 reads CASSLPRQGSYNEQFF. The sequenced CDR3 bases are TGTGCCAGCAGTTTACCTCGACAGGGATCCTACAATGAG. The rearrangement links TRBV27 to TRBJ2-1, with 7 bases identical to TRBD1. The sequenced fragment ends 3 residues before the CDR3 boundary, so the rest is inferred from the germline J gene. Germline CDR1 reads MNHEY; CDR2 reads SMNVEV (reference sequence). V gave up 2 bases and J gave up 1 base; unmatched junction bases: 5. This CDR3 comprises 16 residues.

This clone was recorded many times. The read terminates 3 residues ahead of where the CDR3 ends, so the germline J gene completes it. The chain combines TRBV5-6 with TRBJ2-7, with TRBD1 identical over 9 bases. Germline V gene data show CDR1 as SGHDT and CDR2 as YYEEEE. The CDR3 runs to 14 residues. Trimming removed 6 bases from V and 3 bases from J; junction bases left unmatched: 7. The part of the CDR3 DNA that was read is TGTGCCAGCAATACACAGGGGGCGCACTACGAG. It translates to CASNTQGAHYE. The CDR3, in full, reads CASNTQGAHYEQYF.

This clone was recorded many times. The CDR3 is cut off 3 residues early in the read; its end comes from the germline J gene. The chain has TRBV5-1 and TRBJ2-4, with D tentatively TRBD2 (6 bases). This CDR3 region has 14 residues. The germline CDR1 and CDR2 sequences are SGHRS and YFSETQ. CDR3 sequence: CASSLATLDYGQYF. The covered CDR3 bases are TGCGCCAGCAGCTTGGCCACACTGGACTATGGT.

This clone was recorded many times. The missing CDR3 end, 3 residues past where the read stops, is filled in from the germline J gene. The gene calls are TRBV20-1 and TRBJ2-1; 15 bases align to TRBD2. CDR3 size: 16 residues. The germline V gene encodes CDR1 DFQATT and CDR2 SNEGSKA (reference sequence). Trimming took 8 bases from V and 1 from J; bases not matched to a gene: 6. The CDR3 DNA, read in part, is TGCAGTCCTCGGACTAGCGGGGGGGCTTCCTACAATGAG. Translating gives CSPRTSGGASYNE. The whole CDR3 is CSPRTSGGASYNEQFF.

This clone was counted many times. Read sequence stops 3 residues before the CDR3 end, and the germline J gene provides the missing end. This chain links TRBV7-8 with TRBJ2-1; D unclear. The CDR3 loop spans 12 amino acids. Germline V CDR1 and CDR2: SGHVS, FQNEAQ. V gave up 5 bases and J gave up 7 bases, with 9 bases separating them. CDR3 DNA (partial): TGTGCCAGCAGCAATACTCGTAATGAG. Translated, it gives CASSNTRNE. The whole CDR3 protein is CASSNTRNEQFF.

This clone was seen ten or more times. The read ends 3 residues shy of where the CDR3 ends; the end is completed using the germline J gene. This chain joins TRBV20-1 and TRBJ2-5; a possible D gene is TRBD2 (6 bases). The CDR3 sequence is 14 residues long. CDR1 is DFQATT, CDR2 SNEGSKA, per germline (reference sequence). Deletions cut 2 bases from V and 2 bases from J, with 12 bases between. Partial CDR3 DNA: TGCAGTGCTAGAACCCCTGGACTACAAGAGACC. Its translation: CSARTPGLQET. The complete CDR3 sequence is CSARTPGLQETQYF.

With regard to this clone: The CDR3 goes on 3 residues after the read ends, and that part is filled in from the germline J gene. The chain combines TRBV5-6 with TRBJ2-5, with D possibly matching TRBD1 (6 bases). V was shortened by 1 base and J by 4 bases, with 14 bases between the two germline ends. The germline V gene encodes CDR1 SGHDT and CDR2 YYEEEE. The CDR3 sequence is 15 residues long. CDR3 sequence: CASSLQGTGRETQYF. The part of the CDR3 DNA that was read is TGTGCCAGCAGCTTGCAAGGTACAGGGCGAGAGACC.